This is a list of T cell receptor beta chains from one sample in a study of blood T cell repertoires in COVID-19. The assay was immunoSEQ multiplex PCR, and TCRdb's table has in-frame clones only and misses some. The sample has around 74,000 clones, over 85% seen once. The source material was peripheral blood. The receptors come from a man aged 50 or older with active COVID-19. The CDR3 runs from the conserved cysteine through the conserved F or W. The order of the fields is CDR3 protein, CDR3 DNA, clone size, D gene, J gene, CDR3 length, V gene. D genes are given only for firm matches. Size values are once, few and many counts, or a class for expanded clones, and some rows have none.

CDR3aa: CASTEDRPYGYTF
CDR3nt: TGTGCCAGCACCGAGGACAGGCCTTATGGCTACACCTTC
abundance: NA
d_gene: TRBD1
j_gene: TRBJ1-2
len: 13
v_gene: TRBV12-3/TRBV12-4

CDR3aa: CASSVGPSSGEEQFF
CDR3nt: TGTGCCAGCAGCGTAGGTCCCTCTAGCGGGGAAGAGCAGTTCTTC
abundance: NA
d_gene: TRBD2
j_gene: TRBJ2-1
len: 15
v_gene: TRBV9

CDR3aa: CSVEDFGNGLRSGEDEQFF
CDR3nt: TGCAGCGTTGAAGATTTCGGTAATGGGCTACGTAGCGGGGAGGATGAGCAGTTCTTC
abundance: NA
d_gene: TRBD2
j_gene: TRBJ2-1
len: 19
v_gene: TRBV29-1

CDR3aa: CASSLEQSWVNGELFF
CDR3nt: TGTGCCAGCAGCTTAGAACAGTCCTGGGTGAACGGGGAGCTGTTTTTT
abundance: NA
d_gene: NA
j_gene: TRBJ2-2
len: 16
v_gene: TRBV7-8

CDR3aa: CASSIQAGQNTEAFF
CDR3nt: TGTGCCAGTAGTATTCAAGCAGGACAGAACACTGAAGCTTTCTTT
abundance: NA
d_gene: NA
j_gene: TRBJ1-1
len: 15
v_gene: TRBV19

CDR3aa: CASSFSTVEKLFF
CDR3nt: TGTGCCAGCAGTTTCAGTACAGTCGAAAAACTGTTTTTT
abundance: NA
d_gene: NA
j_gene: TRBJ1-4
len: 13
v_gene: TRBV12-3/TRBV12-4

CDR3aa: CATLAQGATDTQYF
CDR3nt: TGTGCCACTTTAGCCCAGGGGGCAACAGATACGCAGTATTTT
abundance: NA
d_gene: TRBD1
j_gene: TRBJ2-3
len: 14
v_gene: TRBV19

CDR3aa: CASSQERTGVEQYF
CDR3nt: TGTGCCAGCAGCCAAGAACGGACAGGGGTCGAGCAGTACTTC
abundance: NA
d_gene: TRBD1
j_gene: TRBJ2-7
len: 14
v_gene: TRBV4-2

CDR3aa: CASSHPWDRENNQPQHF
CDR3nt: TGCGCCAGCAGTCACCCATGGGACAGGGAGAACAATCAGCCCCAGCATTTT
abundance: few
d_gene: TRBD1
j_gene: TRBJ1-5
len: 17
v_gene: TRBV23-1

CDR3aa: CASNPLAGSPYNEQFF
CDR3nt: TGCGCCAGCAACCCTTTAGCGGGAAGCCCCTACAATGAGCAGTTCTTC
abundance: NA
d_gene: TRBD2
j_gene: TRBJ2-1
len: 16
v_gene: TRBV4-1

CDR3aa: CASSIQVNEQFF
CDR3nt: TGTGCCAGTAGTATCCAGGTAAATGAGCAGTTCTTC
abundance: NA
d_gene: NA
j_gene: TRBJ2-1
len: 12
v_gene: TRBV19

CDR3aa: CSVAEDSGANVLTF
CDR3nt: TGCAGCGTTGCCGAGGACTCTGGGGCCAACGTCCTGACTTTC
abundance: NA
d_gene: NA
j_gene: TRBJ2-6
len: 14
v_gene: TRBV29-1

CDR3aa: CASSIGQGREPQHF
CDR3nt: TGTGCCAGTAGTATAGGACAGGGGCGGGAGCCCCAGCATTTT
abundance: NA
d_gene: TRBD1
j_gene: TRBJ1-5
len: 14
v_gene: TRBV19

CDR3aa: CATSRVYGVTDTQYF
CDR3nt: TGTGCCACCAGCAGAGTCTACGGGGTCACAGATACGCAGTATTTT
abundance: NA
d_gene: NA
j_gene: TRBJ2-3
len: 15
v_gene: TRBV15

CDR3aa: CSVALAGGTNEKLFF
CDR3nt: TGCAGCGTCGCATTGGCAGGGGGCACTAATGAAAAACTGTTTTTT
abundance: NA
d_gene: TRBD1
j_gene: TRBJ1-4
len: 15
v_gene: TRBV29-1

CDR3aa: CASSSGGAGSGNTIYF
CDR3nt: TGTGCCAGCAGCTCAGGGGGCGCGGGCTCTGGAAACACCATATATTTT
abundance: NA
d_gene: TRBD1
j_gene: TRBJ1-3
len: 16
v_gene: TRBV7-3

CDR3aa: CASSLPGEKLFF
CDR3nt: TGTGCCAGCAGCCTCCCGGGGGAAAAACTGTTTTTT
abundance: NA
d_gene: NA
j_gene: TRBJ1-4
len: 12
v_gene: TRBV7-8

CDR3aa: CASSQDWDRVGGANVLTF
CDR3nt: TGTGCCAGCAGCCAAGATTGGGACAGGGTTGGTGGGGCCAACGTCCTGACTTTC
abundance: NA
d_gene: TRBD1
j_gene: TRBJ2-6
len: 18
v_gene: TRBV14

CDR3aa: CASSQGQLNTGELFF
CDR3nt: TGTGCCAGCAGCCAAGGACAGTTAAACACCGGGGAGCTGTTTTTT
abundance: NA
d_gene: NA
j_gene: TRBJ2-2
len: 15
v_gene: TRBV4-2

CDR3aa: CASSTGITDTQYF
CDR3nt: TGTGCCAGCAGCACAGGAATCACAGATACGCAGTATTTT
abundance: NA
d_gene: NA
j_gene: TRBJ2-3
len: 13
v_gene: TRBV6-5

CDR3aa: CASSQRQGSAGEQFF
CDR3nt: TGCGCCAGCAGCCAAAGACAGGGGTCAGCGGGCGAGCAGTTCTTC
abundance: NA
d_gene: TRBD1
j_gene: TRBJ2-1
len: 15
v_gene: TRBV4-3

CDR3aa: CASKSGGSYTGELFF
CDR3nt: TGTGCCAGCAAAAGCGGGGGGTCTTACACCGGGGAGCTGTTTTTT
abundance: NA
d_gene: TRBD2
j_gene: TRBJ2-2
len: 15
v_gene: TRBV25-1

CDR3aa: CASSQERRASPLHF
CDR3nt: TGCGCCAGCAGCCAAGAAAGGAGGGCTTCACCCCTCCACTTT
abundance: NA
d_gene: NA
j_gene: TRBJ1-6
len: 14
v_gene: TRBV4-3

CDR3aa: CASSLGAGQETQYF
CDR3nt: TGTGCCAGCAGCTTAGGTGCGGGGCAAGAGACCCAGTACTTC
abundance: few
d_gene: NA
j_gene: TRBJ2-5
len: 14
v_gene: TRBV11-2

CDR3aa: CASSLAGTSGIVGEQFF
CDR3nt: TGTGCCAGCAGCTTGGCCGGGACTAGCGGGATTGTTGGTGAGCAGTTCTTC
abundance: NA
d_gene: TRBD2
j_gene: TRBJ2-1
len: 17
v_gene: TRBV5-5

CDR3aa: CASSPFQGSSFYEQYF
CDR3nt: TGTGCCAGCTCACCATTCCAGGGGTCCAGTTTCTACGAGCAGTACTTC
abundance: NA
d_gene: NA
j_gene: TRBJ2-7
len: 16
v_gene: TRBV18

CDR3aa: CASGGTPNTKAFF
CDR3nt: TGTGCCAGCGGGGGCACCCCGAACACTAAAGCTTTCTTT
abundance: few
d_gene: NA
j_gene: TRBJ1-1
len: 13
v_gene: TRBV6-5

CDR3aa: CASRATRLEKLFF
CDR3nt: TGTGCCAGCAGGGCCACGAGACTTGAAAAACTGTTTTTT
abundance: once
d_gene: NA
j_gene: TRBJ1-4
len: 13
v_gene: TRBV7-6

CDR3aa: CAISQTGVRDEQFF
CDR3nt: TGTGCCATCAGCCAGACAGGGGTAAGGGATGAGCAGTTCTTC
abundance: NA
d_gene: TRBD1
j_gene: TRBJ2-1
len: 14
v_gene: TRBV10-3

CDR3aa: CASSGASDGYTF
CDR3nt: TGTGCCAGCAGTGGGGCAAGTGATGGCTACACCTTC
abundance: NA
d_gene: NA
j_gene: TRBJ1-2
len: 12
v_gene: TRBV6-6

CDR3aa: CASSSAGFPNEQFF
CDR3nt: TGTGCCAGCTCATCGGCCGGGTTTCCGAATGAGCAGTTCTTC
abundance: NA
d_gene: NA
j_gene: TRBJ2-1
len: 14
v_gene: TRBV18

CDR3aa: CASSGGVGVSDTQYF
CDR3nt: TGTGCCAGCAGTGGAGGTGTGGGAGTGTCAGATACGCAGTATTTT
abundance: NA
d_gene: NA
j_gene: TRBJ2-3
len: 15
v_gene: TRBV25-1

CDR3aa: CASNLELASHEQFF
CDR3nt: TGTGCCAGCAACTTAGAACTAGCGAGCCATGAGCAGTTCTTC
abundance: NA
d_gene: TRBD2
j_gene: TRBJ2-1
len: 14
v_gene: TRBV2

CDR3aa: CASSNRVTPGDTQYF
CDR3nt: TGTGCCAGCAGCAACCGGGTAACTCCGGGGGATACGCAGTATTTT
abundance: NA
d_gene: NA
j_gene: TRBJ2-3
len: 15
v_gene: TRBV11-1

CDR3aa: CASSQSTGYEKLFF
CDR3nt: TGTGCCAGCAGCCAGAGTACAGGTTATGAAAAACTGTTTTTT
abundance: NA
d_gene: NA
j_gene: TRBJ1-4
len: 14
v_gene: TRBV14

CDR3aa: CASSQDQLDRNQPQHF
CDR3nt: TGCGCCAGCAGCCAAGATCAGCTGGACAGAAATCAGCCCCAGCATTTT
abundance: NA
d_gene: NA
j_gene: TRBJ1-5
len: 16
v_gene: TRBV4-1

CDR3aa: CASSAGKFGGEQFF
CDR3nt: TGTGCCAGCAGTGCTGGTAAATTTGGAGGTGAGCAGTTCTTC
abundance: once
d_gene: NA
j_gene: TRBJ2-1
len: 14
v_gene: TRBV2

CDR3aa: CASSQADGTGGDTGELFF
CDR3nt: TGCGCCAGCAGCCAAGCCGACGGGACAGGGGGAGACACCGGGGAGCTGTTTTTT
abundance: NA
d_gene: TRBD1
j_gene: TRBJ2-2
len: 18
v_gene: TRBV4-1

CDR3aa: CASSQVAQGIQPQHF
CDR3nt: TGCGCCAGCAGCCAAGTTGCACAGGGGATCCAGCCCCAGCATTTT
abundance: NA
d_gene: TRBD1
j_gene: TRBJ1-5
len: 15
v_gene: TRBV4-1

CDR3aa: CASRPAGGYNSPLHF
CDR3nt: TGTGCCAGCAGGCCGGCAGGGGGTTATAATTCACCCCTCCACTTT
abundance: NA
d_gene: TRBD1
j_gene: TRBJ1-6
len: 15
v_gene: TRBV28

CDR3aa: CATSEGQGTYGYTF
CDR3nt: TGTGCCACCAGTGAAGGACAGGGAACCTATGGCTACACCTTC
abundance: NA
d_gene: TRBD1
j_gene: TRBJ1-2
len: 14
v_gene: TRBV24-1

CDR3aa: CASGFGDSPTNEKLFF
CDR3nt: TGTGCTAGTGGTTTTGGGGACAGCCCAACTAATGAAAAACTGTTTTTT
abundance: NA
d_gene: TRBD1
j_gene: TRBJ1-4
len: 16
v_gene: TRBV12-5

CDR3aa: CASSRKPGLREKLFF
CDR3nt: TGTGCCAGCAGCCGAAAGCCCGGACTACGGGAAAAACTGTTTTTT
abundance: NA
d_gene: NA
j_gene: TRBJ1-4
len: 15
v_gene: TRBV6-2/TRBV6-3